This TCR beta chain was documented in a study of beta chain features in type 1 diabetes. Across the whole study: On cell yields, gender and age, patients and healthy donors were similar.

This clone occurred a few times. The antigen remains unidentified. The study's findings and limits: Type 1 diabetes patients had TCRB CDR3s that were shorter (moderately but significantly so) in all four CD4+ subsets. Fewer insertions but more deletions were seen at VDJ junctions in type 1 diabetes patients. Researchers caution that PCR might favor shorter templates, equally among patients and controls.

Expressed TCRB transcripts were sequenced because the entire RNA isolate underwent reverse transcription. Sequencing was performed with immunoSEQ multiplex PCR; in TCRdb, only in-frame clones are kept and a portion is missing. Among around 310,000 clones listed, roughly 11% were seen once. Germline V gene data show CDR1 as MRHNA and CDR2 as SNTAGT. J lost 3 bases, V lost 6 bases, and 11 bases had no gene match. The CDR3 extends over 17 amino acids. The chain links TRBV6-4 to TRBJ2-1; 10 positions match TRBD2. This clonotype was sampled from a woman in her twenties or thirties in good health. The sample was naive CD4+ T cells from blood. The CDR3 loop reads CASSQPSAGGIYNEQFF. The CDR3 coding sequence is TGTGCCAGCAGCCAACCCTCAGCGGGAGGGATCTACAATGAGCAGTTCTTC.